Described below is a single T cell receptor beta chain sequence and its context. A much larger clone sits a single nucleotide away, making a read error possible. The data derive from a study of T cells in Graves' hyperthyroidism and ophthalmopathy. For the study at large: Peripheral blood was secured at the point of initial diagnosis, before any treatment.

Researchers took RNA transcripts and amplified the TCR beta CDR3 regions from them. Initially, a first-round RT-PCR of the TCR CDR3 employed the HTBI primer set. MiXCR, applied by TCRdb to the multiplex PCR reads, yields one record per CDR3 protein. The table lists 350,000 to 400,000 distinct CDR3 sequences, roughly 20% of them singletons. Each ophthalmopathy patient scored at least 3 on the Clinical Activity Score and at least 4 on NOSPECS grade, with duration under 3 months. The sample was blood. The receptor was isolated from a man younger than 30 with Graves' ophthalmopathy.

CDR3 sequence (DNA): TGCGCCAGCAGCTTGGCTAGCGGGGTAAGGAATGGGCAGTTCTTC. Translation gives CASSLASGVRNGQFF. This chain links TRBV5-1 with TRBJ2-1; TRBD2 matches 9 bases. The CDR3 contains 15 residues. Germline V gene lookup returns CDR1 SGHRS and CDR2 YFSETQ.